This T cell receptor (beta chain) was identified during a study of graft-versus-host responses after intestinal transplantation. The CDR3 length is 15 residues. The germline V gene has CDR1 SGHDT and CDR2 YYEEEE. V was cut by 4 bases and J by 6 bases, with 20 bases left in between. Findings and caveats of the study: GvH clones surfaced in recipient marrow, some emerging earlier in ileum or blood.

Using immunoSEQ multiplex PCR, the repertoire was profiled, and TCRdb retains in-frame clones only, with some absent. The table includes about 100,000 clones, approximately 88% detected once. About this clone: As yet, its antigen is unknown.

The material was unstimulated CD4+ T cells sorted from spleen or lymph node cells, obtained before transplant. This chain connects TRBV5-6 to TRBJ2-7, with a tentative D call TRBD1 (6 bases). This clonotype originated in a human donor who was the organ donor for an intestinal transplant. The CDR3 loop reads CASSLFLGAPTEQYF. DNA of the CDR3: TGTGCCAGCAGCCTCTTTCTGGGGGCGCCAACCGAGCAGTACTTC.